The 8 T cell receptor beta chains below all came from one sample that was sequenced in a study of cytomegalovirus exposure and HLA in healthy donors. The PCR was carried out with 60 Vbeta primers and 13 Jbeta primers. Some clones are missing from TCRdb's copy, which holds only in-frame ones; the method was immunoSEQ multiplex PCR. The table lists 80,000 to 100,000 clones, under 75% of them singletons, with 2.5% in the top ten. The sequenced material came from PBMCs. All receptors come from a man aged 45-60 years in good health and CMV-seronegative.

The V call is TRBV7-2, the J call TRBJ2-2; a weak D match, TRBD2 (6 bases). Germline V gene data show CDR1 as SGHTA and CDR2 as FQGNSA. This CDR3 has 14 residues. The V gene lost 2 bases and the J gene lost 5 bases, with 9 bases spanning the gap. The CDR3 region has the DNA TGTGCCAGCAGCTTAAATGCGGGGACCGGGGAGCTGTTTTTT. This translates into CASSLNAGTGELFF.

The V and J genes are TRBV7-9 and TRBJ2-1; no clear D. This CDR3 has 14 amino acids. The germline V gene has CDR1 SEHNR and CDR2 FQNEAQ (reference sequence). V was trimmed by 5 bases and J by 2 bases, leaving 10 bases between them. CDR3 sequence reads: CASSEDQPYNEQFF. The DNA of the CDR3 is TGTGCCAGCAGCGAGGATCAACCCTACAATGAGCAGTTCTTC.

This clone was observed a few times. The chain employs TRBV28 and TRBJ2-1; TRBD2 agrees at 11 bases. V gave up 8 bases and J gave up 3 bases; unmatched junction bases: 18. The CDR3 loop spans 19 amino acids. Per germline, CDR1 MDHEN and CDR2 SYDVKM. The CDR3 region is CASQNLTSGILLFYNEQFF. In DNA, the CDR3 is TGTGCCAGCCAAAACCTGACTAGCGGGATTCTTCTCTTCTACAATGAGCAGTTCTTC. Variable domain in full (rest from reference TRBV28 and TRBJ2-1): DVKVTQSSRYLVKRTGEKVFLECVQDMDHENMFWYRQDPGLGLRLIYFSYDVKMKEKGDIPEGYSVSREKKERFSLILESASTNQTSMYLCASQNLTSGILLFYNEQFFGPGTRLTVL.

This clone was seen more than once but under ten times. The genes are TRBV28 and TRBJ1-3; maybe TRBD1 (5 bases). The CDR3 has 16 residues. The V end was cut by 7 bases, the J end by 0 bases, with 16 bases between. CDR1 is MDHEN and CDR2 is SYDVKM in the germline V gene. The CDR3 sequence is CASNWRGLNSGNTIYF. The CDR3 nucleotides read TGTGCCAGCAACTGGAGGGGACTGAACTCTGGAAACACCATATATTTT.

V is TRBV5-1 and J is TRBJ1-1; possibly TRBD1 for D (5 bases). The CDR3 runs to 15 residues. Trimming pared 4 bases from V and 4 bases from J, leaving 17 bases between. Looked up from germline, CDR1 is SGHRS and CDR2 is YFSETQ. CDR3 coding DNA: TGCGCCAGCAGCGGCGGGGCCGGGGGTGGCACTGAAGCTTTCTTT. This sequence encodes CASSGGAGGGTEAFF. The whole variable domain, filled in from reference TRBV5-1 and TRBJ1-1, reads KAGVTQTPRYLIKTRGQQVTLSCSPISGHRSVSWYQQTPGQGLQFLFEYFSETQRNKGNFPGRFSGRQFSNSRSEMNVSTLELGDSALYLCASSGGAGGGTEAFFGQGTRLTVV.

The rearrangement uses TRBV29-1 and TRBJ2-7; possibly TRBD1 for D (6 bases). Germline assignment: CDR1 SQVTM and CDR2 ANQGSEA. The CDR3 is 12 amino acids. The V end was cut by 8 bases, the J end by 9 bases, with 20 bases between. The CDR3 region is CSIELQGRGQYF. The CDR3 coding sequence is TGCAGCATCGAACTCCAGGGGCGTGGGCAGTACTTC.

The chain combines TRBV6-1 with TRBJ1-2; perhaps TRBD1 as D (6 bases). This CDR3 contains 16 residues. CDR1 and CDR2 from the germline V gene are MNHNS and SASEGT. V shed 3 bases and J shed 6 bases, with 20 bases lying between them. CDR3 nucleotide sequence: TGTGCCAGCAGTGAGGTGGGGGGGGCGCCGCGGGATGGCTACACCTTC. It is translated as CASSEVGGAPRDGYTF.

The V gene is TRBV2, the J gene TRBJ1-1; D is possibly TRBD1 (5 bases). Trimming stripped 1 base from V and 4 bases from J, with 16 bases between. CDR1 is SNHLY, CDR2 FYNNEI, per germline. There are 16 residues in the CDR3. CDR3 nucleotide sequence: TGTGCCAGCAGTGAAGAAGTTTGGGGGGTCGGCACTGAAGCTTTCTTT. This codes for CASSEEVWGVGTEAFF.